Included here is one T cell receptor beta chain sequence, with context. CDR1 and CDR2 from the germline V gene are SGHDT and YYEEEE. This CDR3 contains 18 residues. V shed 0 bases, J shed 0 bases, and the junction held 9 bases outside the gene matches. This entry is derived from a study of identical twins. A single record per CDR3 protein comes from TCRdb applying MiXCR to the 5' RACE reads. The sample shows around 650,000 distinct CDR3 sequences, 7.1% of them seen only once. The sample was also linked to a second study, of yellow fever vaccine responses in identical twins.

This TCR was recovered from a woman in her late teens or twenties in good health. V usage is TRBV5-6 and J usage is TRBJ1-3; 7 bases map to TRBD1. Input material: PBMCs. The DNA for the CDR3 is TGTGCCAGCAGCTTGGTACCACTTCAGGGGGGCTCTGGAAACACCATATATTTT. This encodes CASSLVPLQGGSGNTIYF. The variable domain in full, completed from reference TRBV5-6 and TRBJ1-3, reads DAGVTQSPTHLIKTRGQQVTLRCSPKSGHDTVSWYQQALGQGPQFIFQYYEEEERQRGNFPDRFSGHQFPNYSSELNVNALLLGDSALYLCASSLVPLQGGSGNTIYFGEGSWLTVV.